A selection of T cell receptor beta chains follows, all from one sample in a study of beta chain features in type 1 diabetes. Profiling relied on immunoSEQ multiplex PCR, and the TCRdb table lists in-frame clones only, not all of them. The sample shows fewer than 250,000 clones, over 12% of them seen only once. Sequenced material: naive CD4+ T cells from blood. The receptor set was obtained from a middle-aged woman in good health. Both conserved end residues are part of each CDR3. The D gene is left open where the match is weak. Clone size is stated in some rows and not others, as once, few, many or a class when expanded.

. TRBJ1-1 TRBV15 . CATSRVAAGTEAFF TGTGCCACCAGCAGAGTCGCGGCAGGGACTGAAGCTTTCTTT
. TRBJ1-1 TRBV10-2 TRBD1 CASSGPGQTRNTEAFF TGCGCCAGCAGTGGTCCGGGACAGACTCGGAACACTGAAGCTTTCTTT
. TRBJ1-1 TRBV29-1 . CSVPGQSRPVNTEAFF TGCAGCGTTCCTGGACAGTCTCGACCGGTGAACACTGAAGCTTTCTTT
. TRBJ1-5 TRBV7-2 TRBD1 CASSLISGGGNQPQHF TGTGCCAGCAGCTTAATTTCAGGGGGTGGAAATCAGCCCCAGCATTTT
. TRBJ1-2 TRBV7-9 TRBD1 CASSLGQDGYGYTF TGTGCCAGCAGCTTGGGACAGGATGGCTATGGCTACACCTTC
. TRBJ2-3 TRBV4-2 TRBD2 CASSQKLAGGYPDTQYF TGTGCCAGCAGCCAAAAACTAGCGGGGGGGTACCCAGATACGCAGTATTTT
few TRBJ2-7 TRBV6-6 . CASSYSSYEQYF TGTGCCAGCAGTTACTCCAGCTACGAGCAGTACTTC
few TRBJ1-3 TRBV4-3 TRBD1 CASSQRTGGFGNTIYF TGCGCCAGCAGCCAGAGGACAGGGGGCTTCGGAAACACCATATATTTT
. TRBJ1-3 TRBV5-1 . CASSLGEITSGNTIYF TGCGCCAGCAGCTTGGGAGAGATAACCTCTGGAAACACCATATATTTT
. TRBJ2-5 TRBV5-1 TRBD2 CASSFGTSETQYF TGCGCCAGCAGCTTCGGGACTAGTGAGACCCAGTACTTC
. TRBJ2-7 TRBV19 TRBD1 CASAGTAYEQYF TGTGCCAGTGCCGGGACAGCCTACGAGCAGTACTTC
few TRBJ2-5 TRBV2 TRBD1 CASSERGGEYF TGTGCCAGCAGTGAAAGAGGGGGCGAGTACTTC
. TRBJ2-1 TRBV18 . CASSGSNYNEQFF TGTGCCAGCTCGGGGAGTAACTACAATGAGCAGTTCTTC
few TRBJ2-3 TRBV7-9 TRBD2 CASSSPKAGAITDTQYF TGTGCCAGCAGCTCCCCAAAAGCGGGGGCCATCACAGATACGCAGTATTTT
. TRBJ2-1 TRBV7-9 TRBD1 CASSSIQGGEQFF TGTGCCAGCAGCTCCATACAGGGGGGTGAGCAGTTCTTC
. TRBJ2-1 TRBV19 TRBD2 CATTRTSGFNEQFF TGTGCCACGACGCGGACTAGCGGCTTCAATGAGCAGTTCTTC
few TRBJ2-1 TRBV7-9 . CASVAGSYNEQFF TGTGCCAGCGTGGCAGGCTCCTACAATGAGCAGTTCTTC
few TRBJ1-3 TRBV18 . CASSPLQGSSGNTIYF TGTGCCAGCTCACCACTTCAGGGTTCCTCTGGAAACACCATATATTTT
. TRBJ1-2 TRBV19 . CASSDSGAFPYGYTF TGTGCCAGTAGCGACTCAGGGGCATTCCCCTATGGCTACACCTTC
. TRBJ1-6 TRBV2 TRBD1 CASSESGGGSPLHF TGTGCCAGCAGTGAATCAGGGGGCGGTTCACCCCTCCACTTT
. TRBJ1-2 TRBV19 . CASSIGGGGYTF TGTGCCAGTAGTATAGGGGGCGGTGGCTACACCTTC
few TRBJ1-1 TRBV18 . CASSPKNTEAFF TGTGCCAGCTCACCCAAGAACACTGAAGCTTTCTTT
once TRBJ2-3 TRBV7-2 . CASSLQGGSTQYF TGTGCCAGCAGCTTACAGGGTGGAAGTACGCAGTATTTT
. TRBJ1-2 TRBV27 . CASSLAPSRDYGYTF TGTGCCAGCAGTTTAGCCCCGAGCAGGGACTATGGCTACACCTTC
. TRBJ2-4 TRBV2 . CASKRGAKNIQYF TGTGCCAGCAAACGGGGGGCCAAAAACATTCAGTACTTC
few TRBJ2-5 TRBV2 . CASSLGPGETQYF TGTGCCAGCAGTCTGGGCCCGGGGGAGACCCAGTACTTC
few TRBJ2-2 TRBV5-1 TRBD1 CASSRIGQGTGELFF TGCGCCAGCAGTCGTATAGGACAGGGCACCGGGGAGCTGTTTTTT
. TRBJ1-5 TRBV4-1 . CASTPHTEAANQPQHF TGCGCCAGCACCCCCCATACGGAGGCGGCCAATCAGCCCCAGCATTTT
few TRBJ1-5 TRBV7-8 . CASSFALSRQINQPQHF TGTGCCAGCAGCTTCGCCCTATCTCGACAGATCAATCAGCCCCAGCATTTT
few TRBJ1-5 TRBV5-6 . CASSFTLNQPQHF TGTGCCAGCAGCTTTACCCTAAATCAGCCCCAGCATTTT
. TRBJ1-6 TRBV2 . CASSDTGYNSPLHF TGTGCCAGCAGCGACACAGGGTATAATTCACCCCTCCACTTT
few TRBJ2-4 TRBV2 TRBD2 CASSLRTSGGTDIQYF TGTGCCAGCAGCCTCAGGACTAGCGGGGGGACAGACATTCAGTACTTC
. TRBJ2-7 TRBV11-2 . CASNPLRGSYEQYF TGTGCCAGCAATCCACTACGGGGCTCCTACGAGCAGTACTTC
. TRBJ1-5 TRBV19 . CASSDRRNQPQHF TGTGCCAGTAGCGACAGGCGCAATCAGCCCCAGCATTTT
. TRBJ2-1 TRBV11-3 . CASTGGPTDEQFF TGTGCCAGCACCGGGGGTCCGACGGATGAGCAGTTCTTC
few TRBJ2-4 TRBV14 TRBD1 CASSHAGQGKNIQYF TGTGCCAGCAGCCACGCCGGACAGGGGAAAAACATTCAGTACTTC
. TRBJ2-1 TRBV4-1 . CASRGVGRGDNEQFF TGCGCCAGCAGAGGAGTGGGGCGGGGTGACAATGAGCAGTTCTTC
. TRBJ2-7 TRBV9 TRBD2 CASSVTGTSAEQYF TGTGCCAGCAGCGTAACCGGGACTAGCGCAGAGCAGTACTTC
. TRBJ1-1 TRBV7-8 . CASSFVVAVGVGGEAFF TGTGCCAGCAGCTTTGTGGTGGCAGTGGGCGTGGGGGGTGAAGCTTTCTTT
many TRBJ2-1 TRBV4-3 TRBD2 CASSQEGRLAGDNEQFF TGCGCCAGCAGCCAAGAAGGGAGGCTAGCGGGGGACAATGAGCAGTTCTTC
. TRBJ1-2 TRBV6-5 TRBD1 CASSYHRGQGYGYTF TGTGCCAGCAGTTACCACAGGGGGCAGGGCTATGGCTACACCTTC
. TRBJ2-1 TRBV29-1 . CSVARGVPTMGEQFF TGCAGCGTTGCAAGGGGTGTGCCGACAATGGGTGAGCAGTTCTTC
few TRBJ1-6 TRBV27 TRBD1 CASSSPGQGNSPLHF TGTGCCAGCAGTTCACCGGGACAGGGGAATTCACCCCTCCACTTT
few TRBJ1-1 TRBV5-1 . CASSLLDRFGAFF TGCGCCAGCAGTCTCCTAGACAGGTTCGGAGCTTTCTTT
. TRBJ1-3 TRBV29-1 . CSVEGTASGNTIYF TGCAGCGTTGAGGGGACTGCTTCTGGAAACACCATATATTTT
. TRBJ2-7 TRBV5-1 TRBD2 CASEGGESNEQYF TGCGCCAGCGAGGGAGGGGAGTCTAACGAGCAGTACTTC
. TRBJ2-6 TRBV7-2 TRBD1 CASSLVGQGASNVLTF TGTGCCAGCAGCTTAGTAGGACAGGGCGCTTCCAACGTCCTGACTTTC
few TRBJ2-3 TRBV7-6 TRBD2 CASSLVLAGGPNTQYF TGTGCCAGCAGCTTAGTGCTAGCGGGGGGGCCGAATACGCAGTATTTT
few TRBJ1-2 TRBV4-1 . CASSQDDRPNYGYTF TGCGCCAGCAGCCAAGATGACAGGCCTAACTATGGCTACACCTTC
. TRBJ1-5 TRBV15 . CATSRDGLGGHYSNQPQHF TGTGCCACCAGCAGAGATGGTCTCGGGGGGCATTATAGCAATCAGCCCCAGCATTTT
. TRBJ2-7 TRBV19 TRBD1 CASSRDRGANEQYF TGTGCCAGTAGTAGGGACAGGGGTGCCAACGAGCAGTACTTC
few TRBJ1-1 TRBV7-9 . CASSLLGEGTEAFF TGTGCCAGCAGCTTGTTGGGTGAGGGAACCGAAGCTTTCTTT
. TRBJ2-2 TRBV4-2 . CASSQGVRGLGIVDTGELFF TGTGCCAGCAGCCAAGGCGTCCGCGGCTTAGGAATCGTGGACACCGGGGAGCTGTTTTTT
few TRBJ1-2 TRBV15 TRBD1 CATGTDRVSYGYTF TGTGCCACCGGAACTGACAGGGTTAGCTATGGCTACACCTTC
. TRBJ2-7 TRBV11-2 TRBD2 CASRKKGTSGGARTYEQYF TGTGCCAGCAGGAAAAAAGGGACTAGCGGGGGGGCCCGAACCTACGAGCAGTACTTC